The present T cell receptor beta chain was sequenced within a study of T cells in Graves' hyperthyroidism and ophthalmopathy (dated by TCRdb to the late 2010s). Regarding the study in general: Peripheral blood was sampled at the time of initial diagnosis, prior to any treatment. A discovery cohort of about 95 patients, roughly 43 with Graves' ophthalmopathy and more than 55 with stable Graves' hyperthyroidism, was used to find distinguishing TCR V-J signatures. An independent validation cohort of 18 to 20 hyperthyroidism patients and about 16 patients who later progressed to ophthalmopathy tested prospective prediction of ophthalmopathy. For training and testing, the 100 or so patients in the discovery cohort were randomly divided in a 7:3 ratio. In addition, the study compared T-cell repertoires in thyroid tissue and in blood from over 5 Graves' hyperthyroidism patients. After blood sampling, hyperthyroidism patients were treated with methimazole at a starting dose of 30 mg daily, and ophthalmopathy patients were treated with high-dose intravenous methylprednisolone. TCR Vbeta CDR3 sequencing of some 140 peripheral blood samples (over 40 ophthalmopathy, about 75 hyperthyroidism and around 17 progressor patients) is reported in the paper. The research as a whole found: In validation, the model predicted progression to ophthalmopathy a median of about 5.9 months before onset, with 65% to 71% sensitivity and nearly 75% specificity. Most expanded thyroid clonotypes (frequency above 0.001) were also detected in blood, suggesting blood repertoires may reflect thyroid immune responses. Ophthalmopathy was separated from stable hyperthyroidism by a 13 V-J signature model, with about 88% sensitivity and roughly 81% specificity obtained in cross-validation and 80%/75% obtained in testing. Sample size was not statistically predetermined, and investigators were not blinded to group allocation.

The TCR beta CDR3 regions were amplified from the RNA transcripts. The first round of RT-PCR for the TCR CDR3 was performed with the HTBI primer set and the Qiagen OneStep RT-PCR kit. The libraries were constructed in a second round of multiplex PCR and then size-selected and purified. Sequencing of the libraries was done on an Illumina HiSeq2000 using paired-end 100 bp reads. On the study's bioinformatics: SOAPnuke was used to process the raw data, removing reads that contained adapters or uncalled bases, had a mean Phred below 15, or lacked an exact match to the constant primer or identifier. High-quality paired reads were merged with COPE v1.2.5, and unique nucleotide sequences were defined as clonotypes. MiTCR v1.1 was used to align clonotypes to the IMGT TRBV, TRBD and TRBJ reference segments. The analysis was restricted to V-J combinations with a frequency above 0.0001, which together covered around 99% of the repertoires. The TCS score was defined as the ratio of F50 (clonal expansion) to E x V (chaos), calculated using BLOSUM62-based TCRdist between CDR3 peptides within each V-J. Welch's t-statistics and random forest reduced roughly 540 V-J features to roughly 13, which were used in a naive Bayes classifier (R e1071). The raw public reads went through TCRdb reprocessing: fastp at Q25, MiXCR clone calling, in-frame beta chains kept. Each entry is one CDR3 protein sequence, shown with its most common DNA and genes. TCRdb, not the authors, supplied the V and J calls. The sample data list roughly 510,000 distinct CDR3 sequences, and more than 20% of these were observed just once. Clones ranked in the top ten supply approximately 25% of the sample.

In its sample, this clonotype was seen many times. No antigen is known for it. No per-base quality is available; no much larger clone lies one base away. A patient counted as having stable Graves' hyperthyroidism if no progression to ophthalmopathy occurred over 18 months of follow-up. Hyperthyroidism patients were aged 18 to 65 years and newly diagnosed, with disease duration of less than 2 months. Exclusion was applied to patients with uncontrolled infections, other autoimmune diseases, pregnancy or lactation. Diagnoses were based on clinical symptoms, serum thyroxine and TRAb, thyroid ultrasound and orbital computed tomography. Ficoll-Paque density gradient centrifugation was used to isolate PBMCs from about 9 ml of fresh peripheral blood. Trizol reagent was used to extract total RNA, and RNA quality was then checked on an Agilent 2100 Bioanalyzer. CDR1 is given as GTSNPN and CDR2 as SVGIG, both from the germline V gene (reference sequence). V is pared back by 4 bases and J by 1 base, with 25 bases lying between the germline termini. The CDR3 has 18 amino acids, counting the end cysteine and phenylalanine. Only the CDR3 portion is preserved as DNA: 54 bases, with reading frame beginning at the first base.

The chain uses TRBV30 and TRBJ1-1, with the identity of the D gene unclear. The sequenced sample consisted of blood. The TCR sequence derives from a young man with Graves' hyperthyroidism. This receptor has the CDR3 CAWKSFVAGRLGNTEAFF. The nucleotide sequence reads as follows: TGTGCCTGGAAGTCCTTTGTGGCGGGGAGGCTTGGGAACACTGAAGCTTTCTTT.